Below, one TCR beta chain is given with its context. A few counts support this clonotype. Its antigen is currently not known. No per-base quality is available; no much larger clone lies one base away. This sample was taken from a study of T cells after yellow fever vaccination (dated by TCRdb to between 2019 and 2020). Looking at the study overall: The SMART-Seq v4 Ultra Low Input RNA kit was used to prepare libraries from fractions with low cell numbers. To track T-cell clones before and after primary and booster YFV17D yellow fever vaccination, bulk TCR alpha and beta repertoires were sequenced longitudinally. Two healthy male donors, one aged 18 to 29 and one aged 30 to 40 years, made up the cohort. Blood was drawn at multiple timepoints before and after primary and secondary immunization, with bulk PBMC replicates and cell subsets isolated.

CDR1 and CDR2, looked up from the germline V gene, are SGHRS and YFSETQ. The CDR3 starts with the cysteine, ends with the phenylalanine, and has 16 residues. Left in the record is the CDR3 DNA by itself, 48 bases read in frame from the first base. V drops 1 base and J drops 0 bases, leaving 8 bases in between. The study at large found these results: The study included only a couple of donors, which limits how far the findings can be generalized. Most clones expanded after primary vaccination (almost 97% of CD4 and roughly 88% of CD8) were re-detected after the booster, suggesting that broad memory maintenance occurred. The secondary T-cell response was weaker than the primary response but faster, peaking on day 5 instead of day 15. A small share of clonotypes was detected in both CD4 and CD8 compartments, with the overlap likely arising from convergent recombination. Because abundant contaminating clonotypes from the bulk population could be contained in FACS-sorted repertoires, computational filtering was required.

TCR cDNA was made using 5'RACE template switching, a step that added a universal primer site and unique molecular identifiers. Priming of cDNA synthesis was performed from both the TCR alpha and TCR beta constant segments. Two PCR steps were used to amplify libraries, with sample barcodes and sequencing adapters being added in the second step. Sequencing of the libraries was done on either Illumina HiSeq 2500 (2x100 bp) or NovaSeq (2x150 bp). The paper's processing steps were these. MIGEC was used to demultiplex reads and collapse the reads into UMI consensus sequences, and MiXCR was used for V(D)J alignment. Vaccine-responding clonotypes were identified with edgeR using replicate PBMC samples, with FDR below 0.01 and a log2 fold change above 5 up to day 15 being required. CD4 or CD8 identity was assigned to each bulk clonotype according to whether the clonotype was present at higher abundance in the sequenced CD4 repertoire or the sequenced CD8 repertoire. TCRdb trimmed public reads at Q25 via fastp, called clones via MiXCR and kept in-frame beta chains. Rows merge per CDR3 protein into single entries with the most common DNA and genes. The V and J calls come from TCRdb's annotation, not from the publication. This sample holds 500,000 to 650,000 distinct CDR3 sequences; approximately 16% were observed only once. The top ten constitute 17% of the sample.

The treatment or condition label for this specimen denotes: live attenuated yellow fever vaccine strain. At every blood-draw timepoint, two biological replicates of bulk PBMCs were collected. A standard Ficoll-Paque protocol was used to isolate PBMCs from peripheral blood. TriZol was used to extract RNA from bulk PBMCs, from CD4 and CD8 fractions, and from dextramer-positive and dextramer-negative fractions. The sequences come from PBMCs, collected roughly 5 days after the first yellow fever vaccination. This sequence was found in a man in his late teens or twenties who received the YFV17D yellow fever vaccine. This sequence uses TRBV5-1 and TRBJ2-6, with the D gene not confidently named. The sequence in DNA is TGCGCCAGCAGCTTGAGGCGGAGCTCTGGGGCCAACGTCCTGACTTTC. The translation is CASSLRRSSGANVLTF. When the CDR3 is completed using the reference TRBV5-1 and TRBJ2-6 genes on either side, the full variable domain is KAGVTQTPRYLIKTRGQQVTLSCSPISGHRSVSWYQQTPGQGLQFLFEYFSETQRNKGNFPGRFSGRQFSNSRSEMNVSTLELGDSALYLCASSLRRSSGANVLTFGAGSRLTVL.